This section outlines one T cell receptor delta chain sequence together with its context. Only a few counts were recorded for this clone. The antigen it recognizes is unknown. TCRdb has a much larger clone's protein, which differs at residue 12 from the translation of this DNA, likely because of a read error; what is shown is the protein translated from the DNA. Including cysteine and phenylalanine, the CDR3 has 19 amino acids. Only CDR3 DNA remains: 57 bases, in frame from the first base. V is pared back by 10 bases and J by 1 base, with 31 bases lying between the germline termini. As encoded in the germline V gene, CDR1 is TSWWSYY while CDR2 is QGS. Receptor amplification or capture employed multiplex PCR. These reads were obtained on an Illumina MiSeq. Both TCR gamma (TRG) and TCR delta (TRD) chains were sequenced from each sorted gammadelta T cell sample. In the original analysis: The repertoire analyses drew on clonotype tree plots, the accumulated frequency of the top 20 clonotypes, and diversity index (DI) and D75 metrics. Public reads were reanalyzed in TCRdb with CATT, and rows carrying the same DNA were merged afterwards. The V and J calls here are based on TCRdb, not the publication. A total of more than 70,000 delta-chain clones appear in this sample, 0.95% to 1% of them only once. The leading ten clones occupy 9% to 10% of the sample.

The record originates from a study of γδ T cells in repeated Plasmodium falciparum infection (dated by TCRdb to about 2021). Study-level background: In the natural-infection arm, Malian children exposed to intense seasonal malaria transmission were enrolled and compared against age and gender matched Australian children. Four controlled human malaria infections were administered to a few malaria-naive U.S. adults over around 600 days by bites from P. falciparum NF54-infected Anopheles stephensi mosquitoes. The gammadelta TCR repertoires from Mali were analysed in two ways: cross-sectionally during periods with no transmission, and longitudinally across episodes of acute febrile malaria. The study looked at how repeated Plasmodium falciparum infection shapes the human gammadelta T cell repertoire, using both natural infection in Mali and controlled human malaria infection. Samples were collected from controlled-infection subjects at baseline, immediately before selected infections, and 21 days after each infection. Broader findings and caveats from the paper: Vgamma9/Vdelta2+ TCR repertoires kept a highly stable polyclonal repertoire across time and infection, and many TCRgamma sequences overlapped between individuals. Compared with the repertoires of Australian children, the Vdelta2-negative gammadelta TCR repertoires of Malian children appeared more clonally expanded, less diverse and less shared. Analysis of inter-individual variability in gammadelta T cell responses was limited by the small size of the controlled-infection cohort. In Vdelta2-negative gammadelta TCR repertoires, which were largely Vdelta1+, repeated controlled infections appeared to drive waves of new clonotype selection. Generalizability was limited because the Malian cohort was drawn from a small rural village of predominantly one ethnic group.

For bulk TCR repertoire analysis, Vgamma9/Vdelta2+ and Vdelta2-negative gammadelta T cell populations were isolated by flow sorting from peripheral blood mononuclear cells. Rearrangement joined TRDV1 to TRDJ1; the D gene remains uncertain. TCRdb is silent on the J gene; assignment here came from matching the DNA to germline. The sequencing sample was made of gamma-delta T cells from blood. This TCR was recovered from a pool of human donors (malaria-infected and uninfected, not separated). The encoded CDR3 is CAPQGPFPPSYKATDKLIF. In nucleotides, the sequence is TGTGCTCCGCAGGGCCCTTTCCCTCCATCGTACAAGGCCACCGATAAACTCATCTTT.